This T cell receptor beta chain emerged from a study of CD8 T cells in ankylosing spondylitis. The study's findings and limits: Among TCR beta sequences, a motif of roughly 8 highly homologous variants appeared characteristic of ankylosing spondylitis blood. Some motif variants had been reported before (in reactive arthritis synovial fluid and blood). Researchers reportedly found disease-linked clones significantly enriched in matched ankylosing spondylitis synovial fluid.

TCRdb reprocessed the 5' RACE reads via MiXCR and lists one record per CDR3 protein. The table records around 490,000 distinct CDR3 sequences, approximately 5% of them present only once. Germline V gene lookup returns CDR1 DFQATT and CDR2 SNEGSKA (reference sequence). This CDR3 is built from 12 residues. The V and J ends lost 6 bases and 4 bases respectively, with 12 bases between them. This clonotype appeared a few times. The antigen is not known. The chain has TRBV20-1 and TRBJ1-1; tentatively, D is TRBD1 (6 bases). The sample was blood, either unsorted or a sorted T cell fraction (not recorded which). The clonotype was recovered from a male donor with ankylosing spondylitis. The CDR3 coding sequence is TGCAGTGCCCGGGGGCTTGGCACTGAAGCTTTCTTT. It encodes CSARGLGTEAFF.